This TCR beta chain originates from a study of T cell repertoires in cytomegalovirus infection. The CDR3 consists of 14 residues. Germline V gives CDR1 DFQATT, CDR2 SNEGSKA (reference sequence). V gave up 3 bases and J gave up 1 base; unmatched junction bases: 5. Using its own MiXCR run on the reads, TCRdb lists one record per CDR3 protein. The sample contains about 300,000 distinct CDR3 sequences, around 10% of which appear only once. V gene TRBV20-1 combines with J gene TRBJ1-1, with TRBD1 identical over 7 bases. The sequencing input was PBMCs. This TCR came from a human donor in good health (CMV status not recorded). Some clones in this sample may be carry-over from other donors' samples. DNA of the CDR3: TGCAGTGCTAGGTTCACAGGGGAGAACACTGAAGCTTTCTTT. It encodes CSARFTGENTEAFF.